Shown below are 14 T cell receptor beta chains from a single sample sequenced in a study of OX40 agonist ivuxolimab in advanced cancers. Assay used: immunoSEQ multiplex PCR; TCRdb lists only in-frame clones, some missing. This table has 57,000 or so clones, about 88% appearing once. Sample: CD4+ or CD8+ T cells sorted from blood, taken in a trial of the OX40 agonist ivuxolimab. The receptors were gathered from an adult with an advanced solid tumor such as melanoma, head and neck, liver or kidney cancer.

The sample holds one count of this clone. The chain is built from TRBV11-3 and TRBJ2-2, with no clear D. Trimming took 1 base from V and 8 from J, leaving 8 bases between them. This CDR3 region has 13 residues. Germline loops: CDR1 SGHNT, CDR2 YENEEA. For the CDR3, the DNA is TGTGCCAGCAGCTTAGGCTCCGGAGGGGAGCTGTTTTTT. Amino acid sequence: CASSLGSGGELFF.

The chain has TRBV30 and TRBJ2-1; D is uncertain. The CDR3 loop spans 11 amino acids. From germline, CDR1 is GTSNPN and CDR2 SVGIG (reference sequence). Trimming took 3 bases from V and 9 from J, leaving 9 bases between them. CDR3 DNA sequence: TGTGCCTGGAGCTGGCGGTCTGAGCAGTTCTTC. Its protein is CAWSWRSEQFF. The full variable domain, with the rest looked up from reference TRBV30 and TRBJ2-1, is SQTIHQWPATLVQPVGSPLSLECTVEGTSNPNLYWYRQAAGRGLQLLFYSVGIGQISSEVPQNLSASRPQDRQFILSSKKLLLSDSGFYLCAWSWRSEQFFGPGTRLTVL.

The chain combines TRBV19 with TRBJ2-1, with D maybe TRBD1 (5 bases). Germline values: CDR1 LNHDA, CDR2 SQIVND (reference sequence). This CDR3 has 14 amino acids. V was pared by 3 bases and J by 3 bases, with 9 bases between. CDR3 DNA: TGTGCCAGTAGTATGGGCGGACACTACAATGAGCAGTTCTTC. Encoded protein: CASSMGGHYNEQFF.

CDR3: CATSRVATVSYEQYF. CDR3 sequence (DNA): TGTGCCACCAGCAGAGTGGCGACGGTCTCCTACGAGCAGTACTTC. V is TRBV15 and J is TRBJ2-5; D not resolved. The better agreement between TRBJ2-7 and the DNA end casts doubt on the J call. This CDR3 region has 15 residues. The germline CDR1 and CDR2 sequences are LNHNV and YYDKDF (reference sequence).

The chain employs TRBV18 and TRBJ2-7; 7 bases fit TRBD1. The V and J ends lost 6 bases and 1 base, in that order; junction bases with no gene match: 3. This CDR3 spans 13 amino acids. CDR1 is KGHSH, CDR2 LQKENI, per germline. CDR3 sequence (DNA): TGTGCCAGCTCTACCAGGGGGTCCTACGAGCAGTACTTC. Its translation is CASSTRGSYEQYF.

The chain combines TRBV7-2 with TRBJ2-7; tentatively, D is TRBD2 (7 bases). Germline CDR1 is SGHTA and CDR2 is FQGNSA. This CDR3 is 13 amino acids long. Trimming removed 6 bases at V and 8 bases at J, with 17 bases between. CDR3 residues: CASRDDGGRQQYF. The CDR3 DNA reads as TGTGCCAGCAGGGACGACGGGGGGCGGCAGCAGTACTTC.

The chain recombines TRBV6-1 with TRBJ1-1; tentatively, D is TRBD1 (5 bases). V was cut by 2 bases and J by 7 bases, with 14 bases left in between. This CDR3 is 14 amino acids long. In germline, CDR1 is MNHNS, CDR2 SASEGT. CDR3 residues: CASSEIPGPLEAFF. The CDR3 DNA sequence: TGTGCCAGCAGTGAAATCCCAGGGCCCCTTGAAGCTTTCTTT.

V is TRBV6-1 and J is TRBJ2-5, with D possibly matching TRBD1 (6 bases). The CDR3 is 12 amino acids. Trimming took 7 bases from V and 4 from J, leaving 10 bases between them. Per the germline V gene, CDR1 is MNHNS and CDR2 is SASEGT. The CDR3: CASKDRLETQYF. The CDR3 DNA reads as TGTGCCAGCAAAGACAGGCTAGAGACCCAGTACTTC.

This clone was seen only a few times. The J gene is TRBJ2-7, the V gene TRBV11-3, with TRBD2 identical over 8 bases. The CDR3 is made up of 16 amino acids. Trimming at V came to 5 bases and at J to 1 base, leaving 10 bases not matched to a gene. The germline V gene encodes CDR1 SGHNT and CDR2 YENEEA. The chain's CDR3 is CASSPSDPGGSYEQYF. The CDR3 bases are TGTGCCAGCAGCCCCTCTGACCCGGGAGGGTCCTACGAGCAGTACTTC.

The chain has TRBV28 and TRBJ2-7, with D maybe TRBD2 (6 bases). The V gene lost 5 bases and the J gene lost 4 bases, with 15 bases spanning the gap. The V gene's germline CDR1 is MDHEN and CDR2 SYDVKM. The length of the CDR3 is 14 residues. In DNA form, the CDR3 reads TGTGCCAGCAGTCCCCTGGCAGGGAGGTACGAGCAGTACTTC. This sequence encodes CASSPLAGRYEQYF.

DNA of the CDR3: TGTGCCAGCAGCCTCCCACAGCGTGACGAGCAGTACTTC. This encodes CASSLPQRDEQYF. The chain uses TRBV4-2 and TRBJ2-7; no clear D. Germline V lookup: CDR1 LGHNA, CDR2 YNFKEQ. This CDR3 is 13 amino acids long. V lost 4 bases to trimming and J lost 5 bases, with 12 bases between them.

In DNA form, the CDR3 reads TGTGCCAGCAGCCCCGCCCCAGGGGCCTACGAGCAGTACTTC. Its protein is CASSPAPGAYEQYF. The chain is built from TRBV13 and TRBJ2-7; a possible D gene is TRBD1 (6 bases). The CDR3 extends over 14 amino acids. V was cut by 5 bases and J by 2 bases, with 13 bases left in between. Germline CDR1 reads PRHDT; CDR2 reads FYEKMQ (reference sequence). The whole variable domain, filled in from reference TRBV13 and TRBJ2-7, reads AAGVIQSPRHLIKEKRETATLKCYPIPRHDTVYWYQQGPGQDPQFLISFYEKMQSDKGSIPDRFSAQQFSDYHSELNMSSLELGDSALYFCASSPAPGAYEQYFGPGTRLTVT.

The V and J genes are TRBV9 and TRBJ1-2; TRBD1 might be the D (5 bases). Germline V gene lookup returns CDR1 SGDLS and CDR2 YYNGEE. Trimming took 3 bases from V and 1 from J, leaving 7 bases between them. The CDR3 consists of 13 residues. The CDR3 here is CASSGGDNYGYTF. The CDR3 coding sequence is TGTGCCAGCAGCGGAGGGGATAACTATGGCTACACCTTC.

The count of this clone is one. The chain has TRBV2 and TRBJ2-4, with 8 bases that match TRBD2. Germline V gives CDR1 SNHLY, CDR2 FYNNEI. V lost 2 bases and J lost 0; bases outside the gene matches: 15. The CDR3 runs to 20 residues. The CDR3 region is CASSERGGVSGTLAKNIQYF. CDR3 nucleotide sequence: TGTGCCAGCAGTGAACGGGGGGGGGTTAGCGGAACGCTAGCCAAAAACATTCAGTACTTC. Using reference TRBV2 and TRBJ2-4 for the parts outside the CDR3, the full variable domain is EPEVTQTPSHQVTQMGQEVILRCVPISNHLYFYWYRQILGQKVEFLVSFYNNEISEKSEIFDDQFSVERPDGSNFTLKIRSTKLEDSAMYFCASSERGGVSGTLAKNIQYFGAGTRLSVL.